This T cell receptor (beta chain) was captured in a study of T cells in Graves' hyperthyroidism and ophthalmopathy. Whole-study findings and limits: The majority of expanded thyroid clonotypes above 0.001 also appeared in blood.

With duration under 3 months, ophthalmopathy was active: Clinical Activity Score at least 3, NOSPECS at least 4. Thyroid ultrasound, orbital computed tomography, clinical symptoms, and serum thyroxine and TRAb underpinned diagnoses. About 10 ml fresh peripheral blood yielded the PBMCs. At least ten counts were recorded for this clonotype. Antigen: not known. What was amplified from RNA transcripts were TCR beta CDR3 regions. A first-round RT-PCR of the TCR CDR3 used the HTBI primer set. Each CDR3 protein gets one entry after TCRdb re-called the multiplex PCR reads with MiXCR. This table holds approximately 600,000 distinct CDR3 sequences, approximately 15% found once. The CDR3 sequence is 15 residues long. Germline assignment: CDR1 MNHNS and CDR2 SASEGT. After removal of 3 bases from V and 5 bases from J, the junction contained 8 bases not matched to a gene.

The chain employs TRBV6-1 and TRBJ2-5; TRBD2 matches 8 bases. The sequenced sample was blood. The TCR comes from a woman aged 18-29 years with Graves' ophthalmopathy. The CDR3 sequence: CASSDPGLGRETQYF. The CDR3 nucleotides read TGTGCCAGCAGTGACCCGGGACTAGGAAGGGAGACCCAGTACTTC.